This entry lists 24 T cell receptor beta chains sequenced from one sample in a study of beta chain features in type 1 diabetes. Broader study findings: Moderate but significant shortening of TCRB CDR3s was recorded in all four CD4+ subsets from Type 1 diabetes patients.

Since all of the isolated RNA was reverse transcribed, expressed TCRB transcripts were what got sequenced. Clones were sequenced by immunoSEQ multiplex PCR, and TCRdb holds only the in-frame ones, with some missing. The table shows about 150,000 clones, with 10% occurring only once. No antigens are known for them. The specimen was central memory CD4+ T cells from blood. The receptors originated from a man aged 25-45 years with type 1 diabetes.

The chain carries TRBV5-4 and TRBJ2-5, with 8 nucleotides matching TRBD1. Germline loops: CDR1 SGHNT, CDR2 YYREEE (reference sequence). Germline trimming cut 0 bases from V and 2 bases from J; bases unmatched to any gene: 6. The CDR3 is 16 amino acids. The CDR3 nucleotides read TGTGCCAGCAGCTTGGGGCAGGGGGCAGGGCAAGAGACCCAGTACTTC. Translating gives CASSLGQGAGQETQYF.

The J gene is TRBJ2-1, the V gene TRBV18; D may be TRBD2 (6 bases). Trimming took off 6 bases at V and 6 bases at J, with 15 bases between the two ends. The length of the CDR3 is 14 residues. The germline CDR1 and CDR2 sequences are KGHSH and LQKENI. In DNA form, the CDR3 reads TGTGCCAGCTCCCCCTCGGAGGGGTCCAATGAGCAGTTCTTC. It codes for CASSPSEGSNEQFF.

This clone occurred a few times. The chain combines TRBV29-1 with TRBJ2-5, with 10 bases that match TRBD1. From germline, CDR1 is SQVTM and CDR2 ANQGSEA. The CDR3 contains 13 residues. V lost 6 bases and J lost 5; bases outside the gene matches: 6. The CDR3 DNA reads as TGCAGCGTCAGGACAGGGGGAATGGAGACCCAGTACTTC. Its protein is CSVRTGGMETQYF.

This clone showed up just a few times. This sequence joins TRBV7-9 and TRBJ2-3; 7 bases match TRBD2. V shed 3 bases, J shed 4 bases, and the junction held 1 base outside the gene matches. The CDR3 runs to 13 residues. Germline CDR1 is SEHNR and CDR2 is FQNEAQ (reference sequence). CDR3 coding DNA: TGTGCCAGCAGCTTTACTAGCGCAGATACGCAGTATTTT. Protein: CASSFTSADTQYF.

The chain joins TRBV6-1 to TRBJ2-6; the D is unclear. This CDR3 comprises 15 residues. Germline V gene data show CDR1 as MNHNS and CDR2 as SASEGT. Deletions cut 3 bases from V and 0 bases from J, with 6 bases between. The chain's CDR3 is CASSDSSSGANVLTF. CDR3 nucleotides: TGTGCCAGCAGTGACAGTTCCTCTGGGGCCAACGTCCTGACTTTC.

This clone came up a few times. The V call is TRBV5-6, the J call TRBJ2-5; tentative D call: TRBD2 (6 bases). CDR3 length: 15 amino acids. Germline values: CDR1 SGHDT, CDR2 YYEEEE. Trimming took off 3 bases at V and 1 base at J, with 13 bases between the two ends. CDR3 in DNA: TGTGCCAGCAGCTGGCGGACGGGACTCCAAGAGACCCAGTACTTC. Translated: CASSWRTGLQETQYF. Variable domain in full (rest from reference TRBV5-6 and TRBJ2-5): DAGVTQSPTHLIKTRGQQVTLRCSPKSGHDTVSWYQQALGQGPQFIFQYYEEEERQRGNFPDRFSGHQFPNYSSELNVNALLLGDSALYLCASSWRTGLQETQYFGPGTRLLVL.

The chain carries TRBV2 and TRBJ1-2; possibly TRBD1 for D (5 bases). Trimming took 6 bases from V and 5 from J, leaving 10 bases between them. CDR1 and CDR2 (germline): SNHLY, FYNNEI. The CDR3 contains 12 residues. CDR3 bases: TGTGCCAGCAGAATGGAGGGGTATGGCTACACCTTC. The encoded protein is CASRMEGYGYTF.

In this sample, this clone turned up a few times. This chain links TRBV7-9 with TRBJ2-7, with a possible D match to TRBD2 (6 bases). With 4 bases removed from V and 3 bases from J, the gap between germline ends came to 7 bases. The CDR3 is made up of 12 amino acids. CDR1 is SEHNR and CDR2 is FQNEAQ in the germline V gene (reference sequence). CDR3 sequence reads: CASSSDYYEQYF. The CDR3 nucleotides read TGTGCCAGCAGCTCGGACTACTACGAGCAGTACTTC.

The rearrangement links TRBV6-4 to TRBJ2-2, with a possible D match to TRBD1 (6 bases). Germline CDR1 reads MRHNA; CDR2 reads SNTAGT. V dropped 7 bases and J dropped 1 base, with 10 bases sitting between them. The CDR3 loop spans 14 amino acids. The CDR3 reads CASKLQGNTGELFF. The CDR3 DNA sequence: TGTGCCAGCAAACTACAGGGGAACACCGGGGAGCTGTTTTTT.

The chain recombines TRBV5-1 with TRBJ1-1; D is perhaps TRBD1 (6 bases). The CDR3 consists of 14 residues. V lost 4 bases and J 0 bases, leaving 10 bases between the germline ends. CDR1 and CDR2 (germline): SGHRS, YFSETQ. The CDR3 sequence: CASSQGIMNTEAFF. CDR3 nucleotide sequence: TGCGCCAGCAGCCAGGGGATCATGAACACTGAAGCTTTCTTT.

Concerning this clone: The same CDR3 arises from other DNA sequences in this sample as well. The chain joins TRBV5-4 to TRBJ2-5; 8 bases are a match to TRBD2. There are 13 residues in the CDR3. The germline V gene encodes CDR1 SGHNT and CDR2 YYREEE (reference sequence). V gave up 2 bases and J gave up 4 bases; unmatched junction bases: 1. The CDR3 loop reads CASSFGGGETQYF. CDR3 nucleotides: TGTGCCAGCAGCTTCGGGGGGGGAGAGACCCAGTACTTC. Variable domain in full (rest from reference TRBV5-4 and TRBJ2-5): ETGVTQSPTHLIKTRGQQVTLRCSSQSGHNTVSWYQQALGQGPQFIFQYYREEENGRGNFPPRFSGLQFPNYSSELNVNALELDDSALYLCASSFGGGETQYFGPGTRLLVL.

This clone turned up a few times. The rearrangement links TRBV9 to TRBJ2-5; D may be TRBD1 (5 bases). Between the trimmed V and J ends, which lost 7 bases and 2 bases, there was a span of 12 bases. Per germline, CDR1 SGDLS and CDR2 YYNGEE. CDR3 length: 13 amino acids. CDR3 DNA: TGTGCCAGCGTAGGGGCCTATCAAGAGACCCAGTACTTC. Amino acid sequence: CASVGAYQETQYF.

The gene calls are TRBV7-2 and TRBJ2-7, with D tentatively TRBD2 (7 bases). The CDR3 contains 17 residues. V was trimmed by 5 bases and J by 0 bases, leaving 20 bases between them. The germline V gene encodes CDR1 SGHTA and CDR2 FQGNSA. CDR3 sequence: CASSLIGGQSFSYEQYF. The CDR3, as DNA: TGTGCCAGCAGCCTGATCGGGGGGCAATCCTTCTCCTACGAGCAGTACTTC.

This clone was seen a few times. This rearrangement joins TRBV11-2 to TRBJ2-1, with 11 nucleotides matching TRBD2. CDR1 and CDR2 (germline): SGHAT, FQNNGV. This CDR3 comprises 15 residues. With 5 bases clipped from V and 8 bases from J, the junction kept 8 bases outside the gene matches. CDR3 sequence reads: CASSPTGLAAYEQFF. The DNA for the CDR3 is TGTGCCAGCAGCCCCACGGGACTAGCGGCCTATGAGCAGTTCTTC.

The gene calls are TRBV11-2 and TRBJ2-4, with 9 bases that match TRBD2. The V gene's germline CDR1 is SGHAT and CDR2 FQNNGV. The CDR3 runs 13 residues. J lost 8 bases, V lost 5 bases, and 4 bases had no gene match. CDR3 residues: CASSVAGEDIQYF. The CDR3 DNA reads TGTGCCAGCAGCGTAGCGGGAGAGGACATTCAGTACTTC.

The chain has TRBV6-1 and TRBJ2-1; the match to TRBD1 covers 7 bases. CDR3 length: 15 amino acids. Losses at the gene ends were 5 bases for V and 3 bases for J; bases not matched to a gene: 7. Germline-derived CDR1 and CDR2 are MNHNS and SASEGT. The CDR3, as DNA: TGTGCCAGCAGTACCGGGACAGCGTACTACAATGAGCAGTTCTTC. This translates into CASSTGTAYYNEQFF.

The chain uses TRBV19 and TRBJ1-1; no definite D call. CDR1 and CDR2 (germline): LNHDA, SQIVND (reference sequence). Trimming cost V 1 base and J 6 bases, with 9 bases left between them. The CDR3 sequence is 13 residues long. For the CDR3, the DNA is TGTGCCAGTAGTATAGTCCAGCAGGCTGAAGCTTTCTTT. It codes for CASSIVQQAEAFF.

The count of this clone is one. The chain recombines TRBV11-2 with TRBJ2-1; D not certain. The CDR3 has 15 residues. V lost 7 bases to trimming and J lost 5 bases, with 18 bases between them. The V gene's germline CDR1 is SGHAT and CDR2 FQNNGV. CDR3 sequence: CASIPEALSHNEQFF. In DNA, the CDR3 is TGTGCCAGCATTCCCGAGGCCCTTTCCCACAATGAGCAGTTCTTC.

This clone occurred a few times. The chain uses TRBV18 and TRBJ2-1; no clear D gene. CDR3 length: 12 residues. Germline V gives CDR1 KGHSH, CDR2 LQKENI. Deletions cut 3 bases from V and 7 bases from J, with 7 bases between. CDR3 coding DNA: TGTGCCAGCTCACCGGTCGGGAATGAGCAGTTCTTC. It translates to CASSPVGNEQFF.

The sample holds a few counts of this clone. This CDR3 reads CASSPGLAASYNEQFF. In nucleotides, the CDR3 is TGTGCCAGCAGCCCGGGACTAGCAGCATCCTACAATGAGCAGTTCTTC. This chain links TRBV5-4 with TRBJ2-1, with 9 bases matching TRBD2. The J segment lost 1 base and the V segment lost 4 bases, leaving 6 bases of the junction unmatched. The length of the CDR3 is 16 residues. The germline V gene has CDR1 SGHNT and CDR2 YYREEE (reference sequence).

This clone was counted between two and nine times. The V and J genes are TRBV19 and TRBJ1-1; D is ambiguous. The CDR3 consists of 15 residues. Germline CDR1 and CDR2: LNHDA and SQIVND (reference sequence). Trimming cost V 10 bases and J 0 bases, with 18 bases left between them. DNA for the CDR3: TGTGCCACTGACCGGAGCACTTCCATGAACACTGAAGCTTTCTTT. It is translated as CATDRSTSMNTEAFF.

The CDR3 here is CASSSGEFQETQYF. In DNA form, the CDR3 reads TGCGCCAGCAGCTCAGGGGAATTCCAAGAGACCCAGTACTTC. The chain links TRBV5-1 to TRBJ2-5, with D perhaps matching TRBD1 (6 bases). Per the germline V gene, CDR1 is SGHRS and CDR2 is YFSETQ. The CDR3 has 14 residues. The V and J ends lost 3 bases and 1 base respectively, with 10 bases between them.

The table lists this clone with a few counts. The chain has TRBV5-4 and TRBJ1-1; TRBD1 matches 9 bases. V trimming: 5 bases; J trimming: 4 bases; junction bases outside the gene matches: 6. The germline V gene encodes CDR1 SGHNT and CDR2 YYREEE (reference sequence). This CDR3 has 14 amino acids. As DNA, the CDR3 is TGTGCCAGCAGAAGTACAGGGGGCACCACTGAAGCTTTCTTT. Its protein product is CASRSTGGTTEAFF. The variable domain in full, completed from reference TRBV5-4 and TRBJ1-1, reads ETGVTQSPTHLIKTRGQQVTLRCSSQSGHNTVSWYQQALGQGPQFIFQYYREEENGRGNFPPRFSGLQFPNYSSELNVNALELDDSALYLCASRSTGGTTEAFFGQGTRLTVV.

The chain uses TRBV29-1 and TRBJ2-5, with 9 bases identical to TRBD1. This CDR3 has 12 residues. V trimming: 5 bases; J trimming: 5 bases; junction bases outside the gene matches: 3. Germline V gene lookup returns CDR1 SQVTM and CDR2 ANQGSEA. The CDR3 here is CSVLQGAETQYF. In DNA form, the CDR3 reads TGCAGCGTTCTACAGGGGGCTGAGACCCAGTACTTC.